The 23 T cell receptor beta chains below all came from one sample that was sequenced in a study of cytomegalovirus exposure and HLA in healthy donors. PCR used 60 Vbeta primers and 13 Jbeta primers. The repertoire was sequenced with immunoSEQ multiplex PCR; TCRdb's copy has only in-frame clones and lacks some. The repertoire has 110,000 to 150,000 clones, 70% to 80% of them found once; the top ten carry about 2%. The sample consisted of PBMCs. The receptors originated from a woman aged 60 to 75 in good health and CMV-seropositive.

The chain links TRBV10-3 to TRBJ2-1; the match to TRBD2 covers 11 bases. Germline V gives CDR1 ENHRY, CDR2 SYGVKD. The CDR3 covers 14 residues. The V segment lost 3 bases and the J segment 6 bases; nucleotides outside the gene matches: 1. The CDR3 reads CAISETSGGNEQFF. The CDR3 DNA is TGTGCCATCAGTGAAACTAGCGGGGGCAATGAGCAGTTCTTC.

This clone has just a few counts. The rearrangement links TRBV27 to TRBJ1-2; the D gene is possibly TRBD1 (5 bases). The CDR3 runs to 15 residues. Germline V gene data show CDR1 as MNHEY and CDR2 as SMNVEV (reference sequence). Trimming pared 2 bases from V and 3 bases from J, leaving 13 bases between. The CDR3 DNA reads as TGTGCCAGCAGTTTAATATCGACAGCAGACTATGGCTACACCTTC. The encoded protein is CASSLISTADYGYTF.

The CDR3 here is CASSQRTGELTEAFF. The CDR3 DNA sequence: TGCGCCAGCAGCCAACGGACAGGGGAGCTCACTGAAGCTTTCTTT. The gene calls are TRBV5-1 and TRBJ1-1, with 9 positions matching TRBD1. Unmatched junction bases numbered 8, after V lost 4 bases and J lost 4 bases. The CDR3 runs 15 residues. CDR1 SGHRS and CDR2 YFSETQ come from the germline V gene.

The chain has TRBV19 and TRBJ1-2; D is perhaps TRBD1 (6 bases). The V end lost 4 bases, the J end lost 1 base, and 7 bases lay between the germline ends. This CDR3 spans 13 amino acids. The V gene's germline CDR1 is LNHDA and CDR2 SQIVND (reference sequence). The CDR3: CASSTQGNYGYTF. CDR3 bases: TGTGCCAGTAGTACACAGGGTAACTATGGCTACACCTTC.

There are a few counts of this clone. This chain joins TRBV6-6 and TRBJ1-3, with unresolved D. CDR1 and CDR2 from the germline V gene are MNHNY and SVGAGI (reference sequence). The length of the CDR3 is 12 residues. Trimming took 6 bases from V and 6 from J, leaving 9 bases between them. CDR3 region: CASSPVANTIYF. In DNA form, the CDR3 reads TGTGCCAGCAGCCCCGTAGCAAACACCATATATTTT.

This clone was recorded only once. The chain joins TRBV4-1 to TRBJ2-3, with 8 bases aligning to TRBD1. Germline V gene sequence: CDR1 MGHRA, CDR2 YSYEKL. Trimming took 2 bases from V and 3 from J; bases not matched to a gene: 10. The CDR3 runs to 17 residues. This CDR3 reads CASSQSFRTGSTDTQYF. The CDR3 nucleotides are TGCGCCAGCAGCCAATCCTTTAGGACAGGGTCGACAGATACGCAGTATTTT.

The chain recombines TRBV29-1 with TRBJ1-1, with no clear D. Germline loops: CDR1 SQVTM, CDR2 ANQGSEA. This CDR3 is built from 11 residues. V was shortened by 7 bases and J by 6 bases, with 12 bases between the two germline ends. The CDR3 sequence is CSAEDRPEAFF. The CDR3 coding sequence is TGCAGCGCAGAAGACCGTCCTGAAGCTTTCTTT.

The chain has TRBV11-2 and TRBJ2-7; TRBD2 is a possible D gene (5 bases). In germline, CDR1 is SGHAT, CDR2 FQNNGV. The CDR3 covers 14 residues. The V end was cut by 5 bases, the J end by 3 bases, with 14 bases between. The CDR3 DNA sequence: TGTGCCAGCAGCCCCTCCCCGGCGGGCTACGAGCAGTACTTC. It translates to CASSPSPAGYEQYF.

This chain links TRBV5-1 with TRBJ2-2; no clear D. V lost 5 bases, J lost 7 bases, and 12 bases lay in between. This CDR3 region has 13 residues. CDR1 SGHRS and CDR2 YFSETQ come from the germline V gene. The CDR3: CASSTRELGELFF. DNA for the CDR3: TGCGCCAGCAGTACCCGTGAACTCGGGGAGCTGTTTTTT.

CDR3 nucleotide sequence: TGTGCCAGCAGCCCCGGGGATACCAATCAGCCCCAGCATTTT. This encodes CASSPGDTNQPQHF. This chain joins TRBV28 and TRBJ1-5, with D unclear. Trimming stripped 6 bases from V and 3 bases from J, with 12 bases between. The germline V gene encodes CDR1 MDHEN and CDR2 SYDVKM. CDR3 length: 14 amino acids.

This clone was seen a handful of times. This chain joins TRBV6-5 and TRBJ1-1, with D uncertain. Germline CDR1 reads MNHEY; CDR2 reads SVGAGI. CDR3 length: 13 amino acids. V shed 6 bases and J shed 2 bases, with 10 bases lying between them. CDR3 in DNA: TGTGCCAGCAGACGGAACAGTAACACTGAAGCTTTCTTT. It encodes CASRRNSNTEAFF.

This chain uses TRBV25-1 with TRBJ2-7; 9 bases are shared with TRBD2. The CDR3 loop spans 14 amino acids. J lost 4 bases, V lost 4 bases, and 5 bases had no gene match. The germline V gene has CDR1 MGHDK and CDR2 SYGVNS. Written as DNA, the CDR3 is TGTGCCAGCAGTGCCGCGCGGGAGGGGTACGAGCAGTACTTC. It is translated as CASSAAREGYEQYF.

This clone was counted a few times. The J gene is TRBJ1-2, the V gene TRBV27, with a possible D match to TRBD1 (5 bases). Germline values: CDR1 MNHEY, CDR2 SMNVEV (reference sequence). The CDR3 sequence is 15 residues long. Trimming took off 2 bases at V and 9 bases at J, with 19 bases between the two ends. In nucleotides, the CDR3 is TGTGCCAGCAGTTTAAAGGGCCCCTCCCAGGGCAGCTACACCTTC. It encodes CASSLKGPSQGSYTF.

CDR3: CAGGLAGINEQFF. The CDR3 coding sequence is TGTGCCGGAGGACTAGCGGGCATCAATGAGCAGTTCTTC. This chain links TRBV2 with TRBJ2-1; 11 bases are shared with TRBD2. Trimming at V came to 11 bases and at J to 6 bases, leaving 6 bases not matched to a gene. The CDR3 runs to 13 residues. Germline loops: CDR1 SNHLY, CDR2 FYNNEI.

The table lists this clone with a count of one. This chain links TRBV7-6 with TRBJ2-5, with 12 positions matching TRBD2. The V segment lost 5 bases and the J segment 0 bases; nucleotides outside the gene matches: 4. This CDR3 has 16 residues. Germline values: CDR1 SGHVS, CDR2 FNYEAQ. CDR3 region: CASSAGTSGYQETQYF. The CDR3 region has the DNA TGTGCCAGCAGCGCAGGGACTAGCGGGTACCAAGAGACCCAGTACTTC.

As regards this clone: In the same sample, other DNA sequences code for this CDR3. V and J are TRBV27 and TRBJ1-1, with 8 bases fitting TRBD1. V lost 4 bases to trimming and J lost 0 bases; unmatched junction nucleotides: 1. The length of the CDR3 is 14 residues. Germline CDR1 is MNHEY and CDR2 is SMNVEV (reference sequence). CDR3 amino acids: CASSSDRVNTEAFF. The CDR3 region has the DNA TGTGCCAGCAGTTCGGACAGGGTGAACACTGAAGCTTTCTTT.

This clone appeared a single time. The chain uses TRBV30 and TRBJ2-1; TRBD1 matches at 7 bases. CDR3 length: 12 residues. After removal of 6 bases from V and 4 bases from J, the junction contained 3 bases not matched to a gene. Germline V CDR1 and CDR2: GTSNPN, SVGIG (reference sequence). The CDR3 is CACGTEYNEQFF. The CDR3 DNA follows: TGTGCCTGTGGGACAGAGTACAATGAGCAGTTCTTC.

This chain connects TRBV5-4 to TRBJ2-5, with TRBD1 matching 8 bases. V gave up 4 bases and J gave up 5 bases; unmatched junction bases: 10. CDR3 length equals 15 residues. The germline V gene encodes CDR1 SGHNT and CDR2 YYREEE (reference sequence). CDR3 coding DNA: TGTGCCAGCAGCGGAAGGACAGGGACGGGGGAGACCCAGTACTTC. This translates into CASSGRTGTGETQYF.

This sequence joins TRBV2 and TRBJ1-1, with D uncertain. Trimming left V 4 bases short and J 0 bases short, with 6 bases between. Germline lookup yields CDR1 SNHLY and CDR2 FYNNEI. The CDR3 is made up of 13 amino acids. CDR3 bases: TGTGCCAGCAGTGCGGCGGTGAACACTGAAGCTTTCTTT. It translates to CASSAAVNTEAFF.

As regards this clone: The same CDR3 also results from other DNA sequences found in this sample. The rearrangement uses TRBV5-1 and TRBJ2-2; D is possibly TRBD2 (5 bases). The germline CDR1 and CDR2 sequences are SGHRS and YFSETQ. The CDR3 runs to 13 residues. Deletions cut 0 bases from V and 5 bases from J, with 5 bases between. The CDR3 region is CASSLGGTGELFF. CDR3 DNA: TGCGCCAGCAGCTTGGGAGGGACCGGGGAGCTGTTTTTT.

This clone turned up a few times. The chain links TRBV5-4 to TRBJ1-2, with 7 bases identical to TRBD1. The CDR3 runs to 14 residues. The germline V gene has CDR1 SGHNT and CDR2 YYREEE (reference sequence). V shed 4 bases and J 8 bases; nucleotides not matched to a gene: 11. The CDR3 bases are TGTGCCAGCAGCAGTTGGACAGGTGATTGGGGCTACACCTTC. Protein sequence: CASSSWTGDWGYTF.

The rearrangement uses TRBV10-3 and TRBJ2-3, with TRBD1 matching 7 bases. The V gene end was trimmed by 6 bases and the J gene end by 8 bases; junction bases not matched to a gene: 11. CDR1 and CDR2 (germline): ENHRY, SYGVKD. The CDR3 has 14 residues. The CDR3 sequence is CAISGSTGDRTQYF. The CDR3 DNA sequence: TGTGCCATCAGCGGGTCCACAGGGGACCGTACGCAGTATTTT.

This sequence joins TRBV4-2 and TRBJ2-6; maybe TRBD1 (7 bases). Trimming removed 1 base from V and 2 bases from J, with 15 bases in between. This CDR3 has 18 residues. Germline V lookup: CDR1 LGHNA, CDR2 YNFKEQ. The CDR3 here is CASSQAGGLTPGANVLTF. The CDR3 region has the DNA TGTGCCAGCAGCCAAGCAGGGGGGTTGACTCCTGGGGCCAACGTCCTGACTTTC.